These 19 T cell receptor beta chains were all obtained from the same sample, sequenced in a study of blood T cell repertoires in COVID-19. Repertoires were generated with immunoSEQ multiplex PCR, while TCRdb's copy carries only in-frame clones and drops some. The repertoire holds 300,000 to 400,000 clones, with approximately 87% as singletons. Sequencing input: peripheral blood. The receptors here all came from a woman aged 45-65 years with COVID-19, enrolled during active disease.

The CDR3 spells CATSDSTRGYSKETQYF. CDR3 bases: TGTGCCACCAGTGATTCAACCAGGGGCTACAGTAAGGAGACCCAGTACTTC. This chain uses TRBV24-1 with TRBJ2-5; possibly TRBD1 for D (6 bases). The CDR3 is made up of 17 amino acids. Germline V gene data show CDR1 as KGHDR and CDR2 as SFDVKD. V was cut by 2 bases and J by 5 bases, with 20 bases left in between.

This rearrangement joins TRBV18 to TRBJ2-5; weak D call: TRBD1 (5 bases). The germline V gene has CDR1 KGHSH and CDR2 LQKENI. Trimming stripped 3 bases from V and 1 base from J, with 9 bases between. The CDR3 loop spans 14 amino acids. The DNA for the CDR3 is TGTGCCAGCTCACCTCTAGGGGTCCAAGAGACCCAGTACTTC. Translating it yields CASSPLGVQETQYF.

The genes are TRBV5-4 and TRBJ2-7, with a possible D match to TRBD1 (5 bases). CDR3 length equals 16 residues. Trimming shortened V by 3 bases and J by 4 bases, and 20 bases separated the two germline ends. The germline V gene encodes CDR1 SGHNT and CDR2 YYREEE (reference sequence). The CDR3 nucleotides are TGTGCCAGCAGCTCCGGTGGGGCCACAGGTTCATACGAGCAGTACTTC. It translates to CASSSGGATGSYEQYF.

This chain connects TRBV2 to TRBJ2-1, with a tentative D call TRBD1 (6 bases). The CDR3 has 12 amino acids. Trimming shortened V by 7 bases and J by 7 bases, and 11 bases separated the two germline ends. Germline CDR1 reads SNHLY; CDR2 reads FYNNEI. CDR3 protein: CASTGEGNEQFF. CDR3 bases: TGTGCCAGCACAGGGGAAGGAAATGAGCAGTTCTTC. The full variable domain, with the rest looked up from reference TRBV2 and TRBJ2-1, is EPEVTQTPSHQVTQMGQEVILRCVPISNHLYFYWYRQILGQKVEFLVSFYNNEISEKSEIFDDQFSVERPDGSNFTLKIRSTKLEDSAMYFCASTGEGNEQFFGPGTRLTVL.

The gene calls are TRBV10-1 and TRBJ2-7; 11 bases align to TRBD1. CDR3 length: 14 residues. Trimming removed 5 bases from V and 4 bases from J; junction bases left unmatched: 4. Germline V gives CDR1 WNHNN, CDR2 SYGVQD (reference sequence). CDR3 DNA sequence: TGCGCCAGCAGTCCGGGACAGGGGGAATACGAGCAGTACTTC. Translation: CASSPGQGEYEQYF.

The V gene is TRBV7-9, the J gene TRBJ2-3; D possibly corresponds to TRBD1 (5 bases). This CDR3 is built from 18 residues. Between the trimmed V and J ends, which lost 2 bases and 2 bases, there was a span of 20 bases. CDR1 is SEHNR, CDR2 FQNEAQ, per germline (reference sequence). CDR3 residues: CASSLSQFSRVHTDTQYF. The DNA for the CDR3 is TGTGCCAGCAGCTTATCTCAATTCAGCAGGGTTCACACAGATACGCAGTATTTT.

Points on this clone: The sample contains more than one DNA sequence encoding this CDR3. V and J are TRBV9 and TRBJ2-1, with 9 bases matching TRBD2. The CDR3 is 15 residues long. The trim removed 2 bases at V and 0 bases at J, leaving 0 bases unmatched. Germline values: CDR1 SGDLS, CDR2 YYNGEE. The CDR3 reads CASSVSGSSYNEQFF. CDR3 DNA: TGTGCCAGCAGCGTTAGCGGGAGCTCCTACAATGAGCAGTTCTTC. Full variable domain (remainder filled in from reference TRBV9 and TRBJ2-1): DSGVTQTPKHLITATGQRVTLRCSPRSGDLSVYWYQQSLDQGLQFLIQYYNGEERAKGNILERFSAQQFPDLHSELNLSSLELGDSALYFCASSVSGSSYNEQFFGPGTRLTVL.

This clone was found once. The CDR3 loop is CAWSVPSGSYEQYF. The CDR3 nucleotides read TGTGCCTGGAGTGTCCCTAGCGGGAGCTACGAGCAGTACTTC. The V and J genes are TRBV30 and TRBJ2-7; 10 nucleotides match TRBD2. The germline V gene encodes CDR1 GTSNPN and CDR2 SVGIG (reference sequence). Trimming at V came to 0 bases and at J to 3 bases, leaving 2 bases not matched to a gene. The CDR3 is 14 amino acids.

The chain employs TRBV15 and TRBJ2-5; TRBD2 matches at 11 bases. The J segment lost 4 bases and the V segment lost 2 bases, leaving 6 bases of the junction unmatched. The length of the CDR3 is 16 residues. CDR1 and CDR2 (germline): LNHNV, YYDKDF (reference sequence). The DNA of the CDR3 is TGTGCCACCAGCAGATCCCGACTAGCGGGGTCAGAGACCCAGTACTTC. This translates into CATSRSRLAGSETQYF.

The V gene is TRBV6-6, the J gene TRBJ1-1; D uncertain. The CDR3 contains 14 residues. The V gene lost 2 bases and the J gene lost 4 bases, with 11 bases spanning the gap. The germline CDR1 and CDR2 sequences are MNHNY and SVGAGI (reference sequence). The DNA for the CDR3 is TGTGCCAGCAGTTACCTGCCCTGGGCCACTGAAGCTTTCTTT. Its protein is CASSYLPWATEAFF.

V is TRBV6-5 and J is TRBJ1-5; perhaps TRBD1 as D (6 bases). CDR3 length: 14 residues. Germline V gives CDR1 MNHEY, CDR2 SVGAGI. The V gene lost 10 bases and the J gene lost 2 bases, with 15 bases spanning the gap. CDR3 bases: TGTGCCACGAAAGGGGGTTGGGGCAATCAGCCCCAGCATTTT. Its protein product is CATKGGWGNQPQHF.

The J gene is TRBJ2-2, the V gene TRBV5-1, with 12 nucleotides matching TRBD1. This CDR3 has 17 amino acids. CDR1 is SGHRS and CDR2 is YFSETQ in the germline V gene. The J segment lost 6 bases and the V segment lost 3 bases, leaving 9 bases of the junction unmatched. The CDR3 here is CASSSGTGGSYAGELFF. In DNA form, the CDR3 reads TGCGCCAGCAGCTCCGGGACAGGGGGCAGTTACGCCGGGGAGCTGTTTTTT.

The rearrangement uses TRBV19 and TRBJ1-2; TRBD1 matches 8 bases. Germline CDR1 LNHDA, CDR2 SQIVND (reference sequence). The CDR3 spans 16 residues. Trimming took 0 bases from V and 4 from J; bases not matched to a gene: 7. CDR3 in DNA: TGTGCCAGTAGTATAGACGACGACAGGGGAGGCTATGGCTACACCTTC. It is translated as CASSIDDDRGGYGYTF. Complete variable domain (other parts from reference TRBV19 and TRBJ1-2): DGGITQSPKYLFRKEGQNVTLSCEQNLNHDAMYWYRQDPGQGLRLIYYSQIVNDFQKGDIAEGYSVSREKKESFPLTVTSAQKNPTAFYLCASSIDDDRGGYGYTFGSGTRLTVV.

The chain uses TRBV30 and TRBJ2-4; the match to TRBD2 covers 7 bases. V gave up 3 bases and J gave up 0 bases; unmatched junction bases: 5. The germline V gene has CDR1 GTSNPN and CDR2 SVGIG (reference sequence). This CDR3 spans 15 amino acids. The CDR3 here is CAWSAGDLAKNIQYF. CDR3 bases: TGTGCCTGGAGCGCGGGAGACCTAGCCAAAAACATTCAGTACTTC.

The chain is built from TRBV6-4 and TRBJ2-3, with D tentatively TRBD1 (5 bases). The CDR3 totals 16 residues. V lost 2 bases to trimming and J lost 0 bases, with 12 bases between them. The germline V gene encodes CDR1 MRHNA and CDR2 SNTAGT. The DNA for the CDR3 is TGTGCCAGCAGTGACGGACGGACAAAGAGCACAGATACGCAGTATTTT. This sequence encodes CASSDGRTKSTDTQYF.

The gene calls are TRBV5-6 and TRBJ1-1; 12 nucleotides align to TRBD1. Germline CDR1 is SGHDT and CDR2 is YYEEEE. After removal of 3 bases from V and 0 bases from J, the junction contained 3 bases not matched to a gene. This CDR3 comprises 16 residues. The CDR3 DNA reads TGTGCCAGCAGCTGGGACAGGGGGCAAGTGAACACTGAAGCTTTCTTT. This translates into CASSWDRGQVNTEAFF.

DNA for the CDR3: TGCAGCGTCGCCGGACAGGGAACGGCTGAAGCTTTCTTT. Translation gives CSVAGQGTAEAFF. This chain links TRBV29-1 with TRBJ1-1; 8 bases fit TRBD1. The CDR3 runs 13 residues. Germline trimming cut 6 bases from V and 6 bases from J; bases unmatched to any gene: 9. CDR1 is SQVTM and CDR2 is ANQGSEA in the germline V gene. Variable domain in full (rest from reference TRBV29-1 and TRBJ1-1): SAVISQKPSRDICQRGTSLTIQCQVDSQVTMMFWYRQQPGQSLTLIATANQGSEATYESGFVIDKFPISRPNLTFSTLTVSNMSPEDSSIYLCSVAGQGTAEAFFGQGTRLTVV.

The V and J genes are TRBV20-1 and TRBJ2-7, with a weak D call TRBD1 (6 bases). The CDR3 totals 14 residues. The germline V gene encodes CDR1 DFQATT and CDR2 SNEGSKA (reference sequence). V was cut by 3 bases and J by 2 bases, with 14 bases left in between. CDR3 residues: CSASGQSHTYEQYF. As DNA, the CDR3 is TGCAGTGCTAGTGGACAGAGCCACACCTACGAGCAGTACTTC.

The chain employs TRBV7-9 and TRBJ1-1; D possibly corresponds to TRBD1 (6 bases). Germline assignment: CDR1 SEHNR and CDR2 FQNEAQ (reference sequence). Deletions cut 4 bases from V and 2 bases from J, with 11 bases between. CDR3 length: 14 amino acids. The CDR3 nucleotides read TGTGCCAGCAGCTCCCGGACAGCCAACACTGAAGCTTTCTTT. As protein: CASSSRTANTEAFF.